This T cell receptor beta chain was identified in a study of T cell responses to AZD1222 COVID-19 vaccine. Across the study: Whether given at about 4 or about 12 weeks, second doses were pooled. Study-wide points: Donors were chiefly white British, with a greater number of females, and clonal diversity was perhaps underestimated.

Points on this clone: Its antigen is not known.

The CDR3 extends over 13 amino acids. Germline V gives CDR1 SNHLY, CDR2 FYNNEI. Between the trimmed V and J ends, which lost 1 base and 6 bases, there was a span of 6 bases. This table comes from immunoSEQ multiplex PCR, and its TCRdb copy is limited to in-frame clones, with some not included. The table has some 160,000 clones, 93% seen once; the top ten hold about 0.9%. This rearrangement joins TRBV2 to TRBJ2-2; D is unresolved. This material consisted of peripheral blood, taken on day 0 of AZD1222 vaccination. The TCR originated in an adult in good health. The CDR3, as DNA: TGTGCCAGCAGTGAAGGTCCGGCCGGGGAGCTGTTTTTT. This sequence encodes CASSEGPAGELFF.